This record covers a single T cell receptor (beta chain). The source of the sample is a study of shared clonotypes between healthy human individuals. In the CD4+ fraction, cells were divided into CD45RA+ naive and CD45RA-negative memory subsets. Data came from immunoSEQ multiplex PCR; TCRdb stores just in-frame clones and leaves some out. Among 2 million to 2.5 million clones listed, 80% to 95% were seen once. The source is a man younger than 35 in good health. Some clones in this sample may be carry-over from other donors' samples. The sequenced material came from naive CD4+ T cells from PBMCs. Subset: CD45RA+ positively selected.

The DNA of the CDR3 is TGTGCCAGTAGTCCCCAGAGGACTAGCGGGAGAAGAAATACGCAGTATTTT. Encoded protein: CASSPQRTSGRRNTQYF. The rearrangement links TRBV19 to TRBJ2-3; 13 bases are a match to TRBD2. CDR1 is LNHDA and CDR2 is SQIVND in the germline V gene (reference sequence). V lost 5 bases to trimming and J lost 7 bases; unmatched junction nucleotides: 12. This CDR3 contains 17 residues.